These T cell receptor beta chains were read from a single sample in a study of PD-1 blockade in classical Hodgkin lymphoma. Assay: immunoSEQ multiplex PCR; the TCRdb copy retains only in-frame clones and omits some. The data hold more than 10,000 clones, with about four fifths observed a single time. This material consisted of CD4+ T cells from blood, taken before the fourth cycle of nivolumab. The receptors derive from a human donor with classical Hodgkin lymphoma. Each CDR3 is given with its conserved first and last residue. A D gene is named only where the DNA matches it firmly. Clone size is shown for a subset of rows, as once, few, many or a class of expanded clone.

.,TRBV25-1,.,TRBJ1-1,CASSEGGVTEAFF,TGTGCCAGCAGTGAGGGAGGGGTGACTGAAGCTTTCTTT
TRBD2,TRBV7-2,.,TRBJ2-1,CASQKGLASNEQFF,TGTGCCAGCCAAAAGGGACTAGCGAGCAATGAGCAGTTCTTC
.,TRBV4-3,.,TRBJ2-7,CASSQVYILDSVYYEQYF,TGCGCCAGCAGCCAAGTATATATCCTCGACAGCGTATATTACGAGCAGTACTTC
TRBD1,TRBV29-1,.,TRBJ1-1,CSATTGANTEAFF,TGCAGCGCCACCACAGGGGCGAACACTGAAGCTTTCTTT
.,TRBV7-9,.,TRBJ2-1,CASSSWVNEQFF,TGTGCCAGCAGCTCATGGGTCAATGAGCAGTTCTTC
.,TRBV29-1,.,TRBJ1-5,CSVSQGDSNQPQHF,TGCAGCGTATCTCAGGGAGATAGCAATCAGCCCCAGCATTTT
.,TRBV5-1,.,TRBJ2-5,CASSSSGIQETQYF,TGCGCCAGCAGCTCATCAGGAATCCAAGAGACCCAGTACTTC
TRBD1,TRBV15,.,TRBJ1-4,CATSRDLTGGNEKLFF,TGTGCCACCAGCAGAGATCTAACAGGGGGTAATGAAAAACTGTTTTTT
.,TRBV4-2,once,TRBJ2-2,CASSPNPANTGELFF,TGTGCCAGCAGCCCAAATCCCGCGAACACCGGGGAGCTGTTTTTT
.,TRBV5-1,.,TRBJ1-1,CASSLGTLNTEAFF,TGCGCCAGCAGCTTGGGGACCTTGAACACTGAAGCTTTCTTT
.,TRBV7-2,.,TRBJ2-7,CASSLQLAYEQYF,TGTGCCAGCAGCTTACAACTAGCTTACGAGCAGTACTTC
TRBD1,TRBV23-1,.,TRBJ1-1,CASSDSPRGTGGAETEAFF,TGCGCCAGCAGCGACAGCCCCCGGGGGACAGGGGGCGCAGAGACTGAAGCTTTCTTT
.,TRBV18,.,TRBJ1-3,CASSPRLGSGNTIYF,TGTGCCAGCTCACCACGGCTCGGCTCTGGAAACACCATATATTTT
.,TRBV20-1,.,TRBJ2-7,CSASWVNEQYF,TGCAGTGCTAGTTGGGTTAACGAGCAGTACTTC
.,TRBV11-3,.,TRBJ1-1,CASSKKNTEAFF,TGTGCCAGCAGTAAAAAGAACACTGAAGCTTTCTTT
.,TRBV2,few,TRBJ2-2,CASSERQDPGELFF,TGTGCCAGCAGTGAAAGACAGGACCCCGGGGAGCTGTTTTTT
.,TRBV7-9,.,TRBJ2-1,CASSLVVGPTYNEQFF,TGTGCCAGCAGCTTAGTAGTGGGACCGACCTACAATGAGCAGTTCTTC
.,TRBV6-6,.,TRBJ2-1,CASSPEGPGTIKQFF,TGTGCCAGCAGCCCGGAGGGGCCCGGGACAATTAAGCAGTTCTTC
.,TRBV7-9,.,TRBJ2-5,CASSPRSTWGETQYF,TGTGCCAGCAGCCCGCGGTCGACGTGGGGAGAGACCCAGTACTTC
.,TRBV11-2,few,TRBJ2-1,CASSFSTDPYNEQFF,TGTGCCAGCAGCTTTTCGACAGATCCCTACAATGAGCAGTTCTTC
TRBD1,TRBV6-6,.,TRBJ1-1,CASTQGGGNTEAFF,TGTGCCAGCACTCAGGGGGGAGGGAACACTGAAGCTTTCTTT
.,TRBV18,.,TRBJ2-5,CASSPNYSRETQYF,TGTGCCAGCTCACCTAATTATAGCAGGGAGACCCAGTACTTC
.,TRBV7-8,.,TRBJ1-5,CASSKWDVTLNQPQHF,TGTGCCAGCAGCAAATGGGACGTAACCTTAAATCAGCCCCAGCATTTT
TRBD2,TRBV6-5,.,TRBJ2-1,CASSPGLAAFRFF,TGTGCCAGCAGCCCCGGACTAGCTGCTTTTCGGTTCTTC
TRBD2,TRBV9,once,TRBJ2-3,CASSVEGTGGTQYF,TGTGCCAGCAGCGTAGAGGGGACCGGGGGGACGCAGTATTTT
TRBD1,TRBV5-1,.,TRBJ1-6,CASSYKLIKDRGSNSPLHF,TGCGCCAGCAGCTATAAGTTGATTAAGGACAGGGGATCTAATTCACCCCTCCACTTT
.,TRBV19,.,TRBJ1-4,CASSTTGNKGEKLFF,TGTGCCAGTAGTACCACAGGGAATAAGGGGGAAAAACTGTTTTTT
.,TRBV25-1,.,TRBJ1-1,CASTPTHHLNTEAFF,TGTGCCAGCACCCCAACCCACCATCTGAACACTGAAGCTTTCTTT
TRBD2,TRBV28,.,TRBJ2-3,CASSFGTSVTDTQYF,TGTGCCAGCAGTTTCGGGACTAGCGTCACAGATACGCAGTATTTT
TRBD1,TRBV5-1,.,TRBJ2-5,CASAPQTGIRETQYF,TGCGCCAGCGCTCCCCAGACAGGGATCCGGGAGACCCAGTACTTC
TRBD1,TRBV4-1,.,TRBJ2-7,CASPPEDRETYEQYF,TGCGCCAGCCCCCCGGAGGACAGGGAAACTTACGAGCAGTACTTC
TRBD1,TRBV25-1,.,TRBJ1-4,CASSEYPGGASNEKLFF,TGTGCCAGCAGTGAATACCCAGGGGGGGCTTCTAATGAAAAACTGTTTTTT
.,TRBV6-6,.,TRBJ1-1,CASSNTGRNTEAFF,TGTGCCAGCAGTAACACAGGGCGAAACACTGAAGCTTTCTTT
.,TRBV7-3,.,TRBJ1-1,CASSSDMNTEAFF,TGTGCCAGCAGCTCGGACATGAACACTGAAGCTTTCTTT
.,TRBV19,.,TRBJ2-6,CASTPSGANVLTF,TGTGCCAGTACCCCCTCTGGGGCCAACGTCCTGACTTTC
.,TRBV14,.,TRBJ2-1,CASSQELSPYNEQFF,TGTGCCAGCAGCCAAGAACTTTCTCCCTACAATGAGCAGTTCTTC
.,TRBV5-6,.,TRBJ2-3,CASSSITGNTDTQYF,TGTGCCAGCAGCTCGATAACAGGGAACACAGATACGCAGTATTTT
.,TRBV29-1,.,TRBJ2-1,CSVELYGAVEQFF,TGCAGCGTTGAACTTTATGGCGCGGTTGAGCAGTTCTTC
.,TRBV11-3,.,TRBJ1-1,CASSSPRGTEAFF,TGTGCCAGCAGCTCGCCCCGGGGCACTGAAGCTTTCTTT
TRBD1,TRBV11-2,.,TRBJ2-5,CASSPGQGQETQYF,TGTGCCAGCAGCCCGGGACAGGGCCAAGAGACCCAGTACTTC
.,TRBV5-4,.,TRBJ2-7,CASSLLSGTYEQYF,TGTGCCAGCAGCTTGCTTTCGGGTACCTACGAGCAGTACTTC
.,TRBV18,.,TRBJ2-7,CASSPSVGTESYEQYF,TGTGCCAGCTCCCCTTCCGTTGGGACTGAATCCTACGAGCAGTACTTC
.,TRBV5-1,.,TRBJ2-3,CASRRGVAAKEDTQYF,TGCGCCAGCAGGCGGGGTGTAGCAGCTAAGGAAGATACGCAGTATTTT
TRBD1,TRBV29-1,.,TRBJ1-2,CSVPRDRGHYGYTF,TGCAGCGTTCCACGGGACAGGGGACATTATGGCTACACCTTC
TRBD1,TRBV27,.,TRBJ1-6,CASSPLLGQGIINSPLHF,TGTGCCAGCAGCCCCCTTCTGGGACAGGGCATTATCAATTCACCCCTCCACTTT
TRBD1,TRBV4-1,.,TRBJ1-5,CASSQGQGVSNQPQHF,TGCGCCAGCAGCCAAGGACAGGGGGTATCAAATCAGCCCCAGCATTTT
.,TRBV10-3,.,TRBJ2-2,CAISYHRGELFF,TGTGCCATCAGTTACCACAGGGGGGAGCTGTTTTTT
TRBD1,TRBV29-1,.,TRBJ1-1,CSVERSWTGDFF,TGCAGCGTTGAGCGGTCGTGGACAGGGGATTTCTTT
.,TRBV11-2,.,TRBJ1-1,CASSLEGSIGGEAFF,TGTGCCAGCAGCTTAGAGGGGAGTATCGGGGGTGAAGCTTTCTTT
.,TRBV7-2,.,TRBJ1-1,CASSSSGNTEAFF,TGTGCCAGCAGCTCCAGTGGAAACACTGAAGCTTTCTTT
TRBD1,TRBV30,.,TRBJ1-1,CAWSGQANTEAFF,TGTGCCTGGTCTGGACAGGCCAACACTGAAGCTTTCTTT
.,TRBV21-1,.,TRBJ1-5,CASSKAIGVGQPQHF,TGTGCCAGCAGCAAAGCGATCGGGGTCGGGCAGCCCCAGCATTTT
.,TRBV30,few,TRBJ1-2,CAWRADRTYGVRGYTF,TGTGCCTGGAGGGCCGACAGAACATACGGCGTACGCGGCTACACCTTC
.,TRBV7-9,few,TRBJ2-2,CASVWGMNTGELFF,TGTGCCAGCGTTTGGGGAATGAACACCGGGGAGCTGTTTTTT
TRBD1,TRBV6-5,.,TRBJ2-1,CASSFFTGASEQFF,TGTGCCAGCAGTTTCTTTACAGGGGCAAGTGAGCAGTTCTTC
TRBD1,TRBV4-1,.,TRBJ1-2,CASSHLKQGNYGYTF,TGCGCCAGCAGCCATCTCAAACAGGGGAACTATGGCTACACCTTC